This T cell receptor (beta chain) was sequenced in a study of identical twins. Notes on the study in general: Models underestimated TCR alpha sharing (out-of-frame) in monozygotic twins. Out-of-frame beta sequences exhibited a weaker degree of excess twin sharing.

V lost 4 bases and J lost 8; bases outside the gene matches: 11. Germline assignment: CDR1 LNHNV and CDR2 YYDKDF (reference sequence). This CDR3 is 16 amino acids long. Note on this clonotype: Its cognate antigen is unknown.

TCRdb called the 5' RACE reads again in MiXCR, with one record for every CDR3 protein. The sample has approximately 300,000 distinct CDR3 sequences; around 9.7% are singletons. In addition, the sample was reused for a study of yellow fever vaccine responses in identical twins.

The genes are TRBV15 and TRBJ2-1, with 10 bases lining up with TRBD2. Sequencing was carried out using CD8+ T cells sorted from blood. The TCR comes from a woman aged 18-29 years in good health. The CDR3 DNA follows: TGTGCCACCAGCAAACCCTCTAGCGGGAGTCGTGATGAGCAGTTCTTC. Residues: CATSKPSSGSRDEQFF. The whole variable domain, remainder taken from reference TRBV15 and TRBJ2-1, is DAMVIQNPRYQVTQFGKPVTLSCSQTLNHNVMYWYQQKSSQAPKLLFHYYDKDFNNEADTPDNFQSRRPNTSFCFLDIRSPGLGDTAMYLCATSKPSSGSRDEQFFGPGTRLTVL.